This is a list of T cell receptor beta chains from one sample in a study of T cell repertoires in cytomegalovirus infection. TCRdb reanalysed the reads using MiXCR and keeps one entry per CDR3 protein. The sample lists 170,000 or so distinct CDR3 sequences; over 13% were seen once. What was sequenced was PBMCs. The receptors were gathered from a human donor in good health (CMV status not recorded). Some clones in this sample may be carry-over from other donors' samples. Both conserved end residues are part of each CDR3. D genes are given only for firm matches. The listing skips clone size in some rows; elsewhere it reads once, few, many or a size class.

v_gene	abundance	d_gene	j_gene	CDR3nt	CDR3aa
TRBV2	.	.	TRBJ2-3	TGTGCCAGCAGGCCTTCCGGGACCGGGTCAGATACGCAGTATTTT	CASRPSGTGSDTQYF
TRBV7-9	few	.	TRBJ1-2	TGTGCCAGCAGCTTGTCCTTGAGGGCAGTCTTCTATGGCTACACCTTC	CASSLSLRAVFYGYTF
TRBV2	.	.	TRBJ2-3	TGTGCCAGCAGTGAAGGGGGGCAAACGCAGTATTTT	CASSEGGQTQYF
TRBV6-6	many	.	TRBJ1-1	TGTGCCAGCAGCCCCTCAACTGAAGCTTTCTTT	CASSPSTEAFF
TRBV5-6	.	.	TRBJ1-1	TGTGCCAGCAGCAGGGACCGGCGTTTTGAAGCTTTCTTT	CASSRDRRFEAFF
TRBV7-2	many	TRBD1	TRBJ1-1	TGTGCCAGCAGCTCGACAGGGGTAAGAACTGAAGCTTTCTTT	CASSSTGVRTEAFF
TRBV7-2	many	TRBD2	TRBJ2-3	TGTGCCAGCAGCTCACGGAGCGGGAGGGGCTACACAGATACGCAGTATTTT	CASSSRSGRGYTDTQYF
TRBV27	many	TRBD1	TRBJ1-2	TGTGCCAGCAGTTTCCGGACAGGGGGGGATCTTGTCTATGGCTACACCTTC	CASSFRTGGDLVYGYTF
TRBV6-2/TRBV6-3	few	.	TRBJ2-2	TGTGCCAGCAGTTACTCATCCCTGTACGGGAACACCGGGGAGCTGTTTTTT	CASSYSSLYGNTGELFF
TRBV18	.	TRBD1	TRBJ2-7	TGTGCCAGCTCGCCACCGGGACAGACCTACGAGCAGTACTTC	CASSPPGQTYEQYF
TRBV7-2	few	.	TRBJ2-1	TGTGCCAGCAGCGGGCTAAATGAGCAGTTCTTC	CASSGLNEQFF
TRBV6-2/TRBV6-3	many	TRBD2	TRBJ2-5	TGTGCCAGCAGTTGGACTAGCGGGGGGGCAGAGACCCAGTACTTC	CASSWTSGGAETQYF
TRBV3-1	few	.	TRBJ2-1	TGTGCCAGCAGCCAAGACCCCGATTCTTTAAATGAGCAGTTCTTC	CASSQDPDSLNEQFF
TRBV28	.	.	TRBJ2-2	TGTGCCAGCAGTTTATCTCAGCCGAACACCGGGGAGCTGTTTTTT	CASSLSQPNTGELFF
TRBV2	.	TRBD1	TRBJ2-7	TGTGCCAGCACCGGGACAGCCTCTCGTGGCGAGCAGTACTTC	CASTGTASRGEQYF
TRBV19	few	TRBD1	TRBJ1-1	TGTGCCAGTAGTACCCGTGGTCGTGGACAGGGCGGCACTGAAGCTTTCTTT	CASSTRGRGQGGTEAFF
TRBV15	once	.	TRBJ1-4	TGTGCCACCAGCAGAGACAGGCTCTTCGGAACTAATGAAAAACTGTTTTTT	CATSRDRLFGTNEKLFF
TRBV30	many	.	TRBJ2-1	TGTGCCTGGACCCCCAGGGGCTCTATTCCTCACTTC	CAWTPRGSIPHF
TRBV25-1	.	.	TRBJ2-6	TGTGCCAGCGGTGAAAAAATGGGTATGAGAGCCAACGTCCTGACTTTC	CASGEKMGMRANVLTF
TRBV7-2	many	TRBD1	TRBJ2-7	TGTGCCAGCAGCCGACAGGGTTTCTACGAGCAGTACTTC	CASSRQGFYEQYF
TRBV9	few	.	TRBJ1-2	TGTGCCAGCAGCGTCCTGACAGGAGAATATGGCTACACCTTC	CASSVLTGEYGYTF
TRBV6-2/TRBV6-3	many	TRBD1	TRBJ1-5	TGTGCCAGCAGTCCGGGACAGGCCCTCGTTCAGCATTTT	CASSPGQALVQHF
TRBV6-2/TRBV6-3	.	.	TRBJ1-2	TGTGCCAGCAGTTCCAATGGCTACACCTTC	CASSSNGYTF
TRBV6-5	.	.	TRBJ1-1	TGTGCCAGCGCGGTTGGTGACACTGAAGCTTTCTTT	CASAVGDTEAFF
TRBV15	few	TRBD1	TRBJ2-7	TGTGCCACCAGCAGAGATCTGACAGGGGAGCAGTACTTC	CATSRDLTGEQYF
TRBV7-2	many	TRBD2	TRBJ2-5	TGTGCCAGCAGCCCGAGACTAGCGGGAGCAGAGACCCAGTACTTC	CASSPRLAGAETQYF
TRBV29-1	many	TRBD2	TRBJ2-3	TGCAGCGTTTCTAGCGGGGGGGCAACAGATACGCAGTATTTT	CSVSSGGATDTQYF
TRBV7-2	many	.	TRBJ2-3	TGTGCCAGCAGCCAACAGGGGCGGGACACAGATACGCAGTATTTT	CASSQQGRDTDTQYF
TRBV11-3	many	.	TRBJ2-1	TGTGCCAGCAGCTCGGGCTCCTACAATGAGCAGTTCTTC	CASSSGSYNEQFF
TRBV6-1	many	TRBD1	TRBJ1-5	TGTGCCAGCAGCCCAAACCCCATGGGGACAGGAAGGAATCAGCCCCAGCATTTT	CASSPNPMGTGRNQPQHF
TRBV7-9	few	.	TRBJ2-7	TGTGCCAGCAGCATAGGTGGTGCGACCTACGAGCAGTACTTC	CASSIGGATYEQYF
TRBV5-6	many	.	TRBJ2-5	TGTGCCAGCTTTTCTAGATGGGAGACCCAGTACTTC	CASFSRWETQYF
TRBV7-2	many	.	TRBJ2-5	TGTGCCAGCAGCTTGCGGGGACCCCAAGAGACCCAGTACTTC	CASSLRGPQETQYF
TRBV7-9	many	.	TRBJ2-5	TGTGCCAGCAGCAACCGGGAGTCGAGGCAAGAGACCCAGTACTTC	CASSNRESRQETQYF
TRBV28	many	.	TRBJ2-2	TGTGCCAGCAGTCCGGCGGGGAAGAACACCGGGGAGCTGTTTTTT	CASSPAGKNTGELFF
TRBV4-1	many	.	TRBJ1-3	TGCGCCAGCAGCCAAGTTCGACCGAGCTCTGGAAACACCATATATTTT	CASSQVRPSSGNTIYF
TRBV19	.	TRBD1	TRBJ2-7	TGTGCCAGTACCGAAACCAGGGGGAGCTTCTACGAGCAGTACTTC	CASTETRGSFYEQYF
TRBV6-1	many	.	TRBJ2-1	TGTGCCAGCAGTGCCGGGACCCCACGCGATGAGCAGTTCTTC	CASSAGTPRDEQFF
TRBV19	many	.	TRBJ2-2	TGTGCCAGTCTGACAGCGCCAAACACCGGGGAGCTGTTTTTT	CASLTAPNTGELFF
TRBV25-1	few	.	TRBJ1-2	TGTGCCAGCAGAGGACAGAGGGGCTACACCTTC	CASRGQRGYTF
TRBV11-1	many	TRBD1	TRBJ2-3	TGTGCCAGCAGCCCCTTGATAAGGGGGCGAGTAGATACGCAGTATTTT	CASSPLIRGRVDTQYF
TRBV5-6	many	.	TRBJ1-1	TGTGCCAGCAGCTTGGGACCTGATGAAGCTTTCTTT	CASSLGPDEAFF
TRBV10-3	few	TRBD1	TRBJ2-1	TGTGCCATCAGTGAAGGACAGGACTACAATGAGCAGTTCTTC	CAISEGQDYNEQFF
TRBV29-1	.	.	TRBJ1-1	TGCGGCGTTGAGGAACAGCGGGTCTCTGAAGCTTTCTTT	CGVEEQRVSEAFF
TRBV7-9	.	TRBD2	TRBJ2-5	TGTGCCAGCACCTTAGCGGGAGTCTCAGAGACCCAGTACTTC	CASTLAGVSETQYF
TRBV28	many	.	TRBJ2-5	TGTGCCAGCAGTTTACAGGGAGAAGGGACCCAGTACTTC	CASSLQGEGTQYF
TRBV7-2	.	.	TRBJ2-7	TGTGCCAGCAGCCCCTCCGGGCGGAACTACGAGCAGTACTTC	CASSPSGRNYEQYF
TRBV12-3/TRBV12-4	few	.	TRBJ1-5	TGTGCCAGCAGTTTATCAGGGGTAGATCAGCCCCAGCATTTT	CASSLSGVDQPQHF
TRBV29-1	.	.	TRBJ1-1	TGCAGCGTTAGCGATTCCCTAATGAACACTGAAGCTTTCTTT	CSVSDSLMNTEAFF
TRBV7-9	.	TRBD2	TRBJ2-7	TGTGCCAGCAGCCAGGTTGGGGCGGGAGTCTACGAGCAGTACTTC	CASSQVGAGVYEQYF
TRBV10-3	many	TRBD1	TRBJ2-7	TGTGCCATCAGTGGGGGGACAGGGGCCTACGAGCAGTACTTC	CAISGGTGAYEQYF